A selection of T cell receptor beta chains follows, all from one sample in a study of blood T cell repertoires in COVID-19. The method was immunoSEQ multiplex PCR; TCRdb's version includes in-frame clones alone and lacks a portion of them. The data show around 150,000 clones, with around 87% seen just once and around 6.7% held by the top ten. The sequencing input was PBMCs or T cells enriched from blood (not recorded which). Receptors originate from a woman aged 45 to 65 who had recovered from COVID-19. Both conserved end residues are part of each CDR3. The D gene is left open where the match is weak. Size is stated for part of the rows, as once, few or many counts, or as a class when the clone is expanded.

d_gene	j_gene	v_gene	abundance	CDR3aa	CDR3nt
TRBD1	TRBJ2-7	TRBV5-4	.	CASSLGTGGLHHEQYF	TGTGCCAGCAGCTTGGGGACAGGGGGGCTGCACCACGAGCAGTACTTC
.	TRBJ1-2	TRBV6-2/TRBV6-3	.	CASSPTGLSYTF	TGTGCCAGCAGTCCCACAGGGCTGAGCTACACCTTC
TRBD1	TRBJ1-1	TRBV7-3	.	CASSLKGGQMNTEAFF	TGTGCCAGCAGCTTAAAGGGGGGACAGATGAACACTGAAGCTTTCTTT
TRBD1	TRBJ1-4	TRBV2	once	CASTRQGGEKLFF	TGTGCCAGCACTCGACAGGGGGGTGAAAAACTGTTTTTT
.	TRBJ1-2	TRBV9	few	CASSVGGANYGYTF	TGTGCCAGCAGCGTAGGGGGAGCTAACTATGGCTACACCTTC
.	TRBJ1-1	TRBV19	many	CASSPQGSNTEAFF	TGTGCCAGTAGTCCCCAGGGGTCGAATACTGAAGCTTTCTTT
.	TRBJ2-7	TRBV30	.	CAWSSDGGPTYEQYF	TGTGCCTGGAGTTCAGACGGAGGGCCCACCTACGAGCAGTACTTC
TRBD1	TRBJ1-6	TRBV7-9	.	CASSSSGQGLIRTPLHF	TGTGCCAGCAGCTCCTCAGGACAGGGCCTAATAAGGACACCCCTCCACTTT
.	TRBJ1-4	TRBV4-1	.	CASSHPGQPNEKLFF	TGCGCCAGCAGCCACCCAGGACAGCCTAATGAAAAACTGTTTTTT
TRBD1	TRBJ1-2	TRBV19	.	CASTPRDRGYGYTF	TGTGCCAGTACCCCCCGGGACAGGGGCTATGGCTACACCTTC
.	TRBJ1-2	TRBV2	once	CASAANYGYTF	TGTGCCAGCGCAGCTAACTATGGCTACACCTTC
TRBD2	TRBJ2-7	TRBV5-1	.	CASSPVAGGRLGEQYF	TGCGCCAGCAGCCCGGTAGCGGGGGGACGTTTAGGCGAGCAGTACTTC
.	TRBJ2-5	TRBV30	.	CAWISGVGETQYF	TGTGCCTGGATCTCGGGAGTGGGAGAGACCCAGTACTTC
TRBD1	TRBJ1-2	TRBV29-1	.	CSVDSRAGGSPNYGYTF	TGCAGCGTTGATAGTCGGGCAGGGGGCTCCCCAAACTATGGCTACACCTTC
TRBD1	TRBJ1-1	TRBV18	.	CASSTRQGGNTEAFF	TGTGCCAGCTCAACCCGACAGGGCGGGAACACTGAAGCTTTCTTT
TRBD2	TRBJ2-1	TRBV19	.	CASRFSSGGNNEQFF	TGTGCCAGTAGATTCAGTAGCGGGGGGAACAATGAGCAGTTCTTC
TRBD1	TRBJ1-4	TRBV6-6	.	CASSAQGATNEKLFF	TGTGCCAGCAGTGCACAGGGGGCAACTAATGAAAAACTGTTTTTT
TRBD1	TRBJ1-1	TRBV7-6	.	CASSSDRDTEAFF	TGTGCCAGCAGCTCGGACAGGGACACTGAAGCTTTCTTT
.	TRBJ1-2	TRBV12-3/TRBV12-4	once	CASTPLGYTF	TGTGCCAGCACCCCCCTGGGCTACACCTTC
.	TRBJ1-2	TRBV12-3/TRBV12-4	.	CASSFGGGYGYTF	TGTGCCAGCAGTTTCGGCGGTGGCTATGGCTACACCTTC
.	TRBJ2-1	TRBV3-1/TRBV3-2	.	CASSLRGTAYNEQFF	TGTGCCAGCAGCCTCCGCGGGACCGCTTACAATGAGCAGTTCTTC
.	TRBJ2-1	TRBV2	.	CASTVRGPPVGEQFF	TGTGCCAGCACAGTGCGGGGCCCCCCCGTCGGTGAGCAGTTCTTC
.	TRBJ2-7	TRBV18	.	CASSPTGLRSVEQYF	TGTGCCAGCTCACCCACGGGACTCCGTAGCGTCGAGCAGTACTTC
TRBD2	TRBJ2-2	TRBV4-1	.	CASSPLAGLVTGELFF	TGCGCCAGCAGCCCCTTGGCGGGACTAGTCACCGGGGAGCTGTTTTTT
.	TRBJ2-7	TRBV24-1	.	CATSEAGQTYEQYF	TGTGCCACCAGTGAGGCAGGTCAGACCTACGAGCAGTACTTC
.	TRBJ2-1	TRBV7-2	.	CASSLSRPQRSNEQFF	TGTGCCAGCAGCTTATCCCGGCCTCAGAGGAGCAATGAGCAGTTCTTC
.	TRBJ2-2	TRBV5-1	.	CASSLVSGSGELFF	TGCGCCAGCAGCTTGGTCTCGGGGTCCGGGGAGCTGTTTTTT
.	TRBJ2-3	TRBV7-2	.	CASGSRNTDTQYF	TGTGCCAGCGGTTCTCGCAACACGGATACGCAGTATTTT
TRBD2	TRBJ2-3	TRBV19	.	CASSPASGSRVDTQYF	TGTGCCAGTAGTCCGGCTAGCGGGAGCAGGGTAGATACGCAGTATTTT
TRBD1	TRBJ1-2	TRBV12-3/TRBV12-4	few	CASSLTGGYGYTF	TGTGCCAGCAGTTTGACAGGGGGCTATGGCTACACCTTC
TRBD1	TRBJ1-1	TRBV18	once	CASSPDRSTEAFF	TGTGCCAGCTCACCGGACAGGAGCACTGAAGCTTTCTTT
.	TRBJ2-2	TRBV4-3	.	CASSQDHLNTGELFF	TGCGCCAGCAGCCAAGATCACTTAAACACCGGGGAGCTGTTTTTT
TRBD1	TRBJ1-2	TRBV27	.	CASRGTGKSYGYTF	TGTGCCAGCAGGGGGACAGGGAAGAGCTATGGCTACACCTTC
.	TRBJ1-3	TRBV7-2	.	CASSRFGRTLGNTIYF	TGTGCCAGCAGCCGCTTTGGTCGGACACTAGGAAACACCATATATTTT
TRBD1	TRBJ2-2	TRBV5-8	.	CASSRKFTGAGELFF	TGTGCCAGCAGCCGGAAATTTACAGGGGCAGGGGAGCTGTTTTTT
TRBD2	TRBJ2-7	TRBV6-5	once	CASSAGAGGIEEQYF	TGTGCCAGCAGCGCAGGGGCGGGGGGTATAGAAGAGCAGTACTTC
.	TRBJ2-7	TRBV3-1/TRBV3-2	.	CASSQDGRGGTYEQYF	TGTGCCAGCAGCCAAGATGGACGGGGAGGTACCTACGAGCAGTACTTC
TRBD1	TRBJ2-4	TRBV6-5	.	CASSTTTGAKNIQYF	TGTGCCAGCAGTACCACGACAGGGGCCAAAAACATTCAGTACTTC
TRBD1	TRBJ1-2	TRBV9	.	CASSDGTASYGYTF	TGTGCCAGCAGCGATGGGACAGCCAGCTATGGCTACACCTTC
.	TRBJ2-1	TRBV4-1	.	CASSQESGSSEQFF	TGCGCCAGCAGCCAAGAGAGCGGTAGCAGTGAGCAGTTCTTC
TRBD1	TRBJ1-1	TRBV5-4	.	CASMGQGGAEAFF	TGTGCCAGCATGGGACAGGGAGGGGCTGAAGCTTTCTTT
.	TRBJ2-3	TRBV6-5	.	CASRTGSTDTQYF	TGTGCCAGCCGGACTGGGAGCACAGATACGCAGTATTTT
TRBD2	TRBJ2-1	TRBV5-1	few	CASSPVSTSGGYNEQFF	TGCGCCAGCAGCCCCGTCTCGACTAGCGGGGGGTACAATGAGCAGTTCTTC
.	TRBJ2-3	TRBV9	.	CASSPAPLGDTQYF	TGTGCCAGCAGCCCAGCCCCCCTAGGAGATACGCAGTATTTT
TRBD1	TRBJ2-7	TRBV6-2/TRBV6-3	.	CASSRSGTGSYEQYF	TGTGCCAGCAGCCGATCCGGGACAGGCTCCTACGAGCAGTACTTC
.	TRBJ1-3	TRBV6-5	.	CASARGIPGNTIYF	TGTGCCAGCGCGAGGGGGATCCCTGGAAACACCATATATTTT
TRBD1	TRBJ1-1	TRBV19	.	CASSKQGGFFSEAFF	TGTGCCAGTAGTAAACAGGGGGGATTCTTTTCTGAAGCTTTCTTT
.	TRBJ1-1	TRBV7-9	.	CASSPSQGKAFF	TGTGCCAGCAGCCCCTCTCAGGGGAAGGCTTTCTTT
TRBD1	TRBJ2-2	TRBV6-4	.	CASSARGSTGELFF	TGTGCCAGCAGCGCCAGGGGGTCCACCGGGGAGCTGTTTTTT
.	TRBJ1-6	TRBV7-9	once	CASSSGIVYNSPLHF	TGTGCCAGCAGCTCAGGGATTGTTTATAATTCACCCCTCCACTTT
TRBD1	TRBJ2-7	TRBV27	.	CASSWAGTGYEQYF	TGTGCCAGCAGTTGGGCCGGGACAGGATACGAGCAGTACTTC
.	TRBJ2-3	TRBV5-4	once	CASSPGWRGPGDTQYF	TGTGCCAGCAGCCCGGGGTGGCGGGGGCCGGGAGATACGCAGTATTTT
.	TRBJ1-2	TRBV6-5	few	CASSYAGRSNYGYTF	TGTGCCAGCAGTTACGCGGGCAGAAGCAACTATGGCTACACCTTC
TRBD2	TRBJ2-3	TRBV5-1	.	CASSLVGGGRDTQYF	TGCGCCAGCAGCTTGGTCGGCGGGGGACGAGATACGCAGTATTTT
.	TRBJ1-6	TRBV27	.	CASSLDDRLVLLHF	TGTGCCAGCAGTTTAGACGACAGGCTGGTTCTCCTCCACTTT
.	TRBJ2-1	TRBV9	once	CASSPILGGREQFF	TGTGCCAGCAGCCCGATTCTGGGGGGGCGTGAGCAGTTCTTC
.	TRBJ1-2	TRBV25-1	once	CASTSGGQGRGYTF	TGTGCCAGCACCTCAGGAGGGCAGGGTAGGGGCTACACCTTC
TRBD1	TRBJ1-2	TRBV6-2/TRBV6-3	.	CASSIDRASYGYTF	TGTGCCAGCAGCATCGACAGGGCGAGCTATGGCTACACCTTC
TRBD1	TRBJ2-7	TRBV5-4	.	CASSPGGTGARYEQYF	TGTGCCAGCAGCCCGGGAGGGACAGGGGCGCGGTACGAGCAGTACTTC